Below are 17 T cell receptor beta chains sequenced from a single sample in a study of blood T cell repertoires in COVID-19. Assay used: immunoSEQ multiplex PCR; TCRdb lists only in-frame clones, some missing. This sample yields 150,000 or so clones, of which around 73% are seen a single time; roughly 10% belongs to the top ten. Sequencing input: peripheral blood. These receptors originate from a woman aged 45 to 65 with active or convalescent COVID-19.

This clone was seen more than once but under ten times. The rearrangement links TRBV19 to TRBJ1-4; possibly TRBD1 for D (6 bases). The CDR3 length is 15 residues. Trimming pared 6 bases from V and 5 bases from J, leaving 16 bases between. Germline assignment: CDR1 LNHDA and CDR2 SQIVND (reference sequence). In DNA form, the CDR3 reads TGTGCCAGTAGCTCACAGGGAGGGGAAAATGAAAAACTGTTTTTT. It yields the protein CASSSQGGENEKLFF. Supplemented by reference TRBV19 and TRBJ1-4, the full variable domain reads DGGITQSPKYLFRKEGQNVTLSCEQNLNHDAMYWYRQDPGQGLRLIYYSQIVNDFQKGDIAEGYSVSREKKESFPLTVTSAQKNPTAFYLCASSSQGGENEKLFFGSGTQLSVL.

The genes are TRBV18 and TRBJ1-4; D not certain. This CDR3 is built from 14 residues. The germline gives CDR1 KGHSH, CDR2 LQKENI. Trimming stripped 2 bases from V and 3 bases from J, with 7 bases between. CDR3 region: CASSPGAANEKLFF. The CDR3, as DNA: TGTGCCAGCTCACCAGGAGCAGCTAATGAAAAACTGTTTTTT. The full variable domain, with the rest looked up from reference TRBV18 and TRBJ1-4, is NAGVMQNPRHLVRRRGQEARLRCSPMKGHSHVYWYRQLPEEGLKFMVYLQKENIIDESGMPKERFSAEFPKEGPSILRIQQVVRGDSAAYFCASSPGAANEKLFFGSGTQLSVL.

The rearrangement uses TRBV7-6 and TRBJ1-1; 9 positions match TRBD1. V lost 0 bases, J lost 7 bases, and 6 bases stayed unmatched. Germline V CDR1 and CDR2: SGHVS, FNYEAQ. The CDR3 is 15 residues long. The CDR3 reads CASSLAGQGNGEAFF. The CDR3 DNA sequence: TGTGCCAGCAGCTTAGCGGGACAGGGAAATGGTGAAGCTTTCTTT.

The rearrangement links TRBV5-1 to TRBJ2-5, with a tentative D call TRBD1 (7 bases). V lost 3 bases to trimming and J lost 5 bases, with 17 bases between them. CDR1 and CDR2 from the germline V gene are SGHRS and YFSETQ. This CDR3 comprises 15 residues. The CDR3 coding sequence is TGCGCCAGCAGCTCCGGGGGCAGGGGGTCGGAGACCCAGTACTTC. Its protein product is CASSSGGRGSETQYF.

Here the CDR3 DNA reads TGTGCCACCAGTGGACAGGGCGTCACAGATACGCAGTATTTT. This translates into CATSGQGVTDTQYF. The V gene is TRBV24-1, the J gene TRBJ2-3, with 7 bases lining up with TRBD1. Germline V lookup: CDR1 KGHDR, CDR2 SFDVKD. The V segment lost 5 bases and the J segment 2 bases; nucleotides outside the gene matches: 3. There are 14 residues in the CDR3.

This chain connects TRBV27 to TRBJ1-1; D unclear. Germline-derived CDR1 and CDR2 are MNHEY and SMNVEV (reference sequence). This CDR3 spans 16 amino acids. Trimming took 4 bases from V and 0 from J, leaving 15 bases between them. The CDR3 DNA sequence: TGTGCCAGCAGTTCCCTCAGGAACGGGGTGAACACTGAAGCTTTCTTT. It translates to CASSSLRNGVNTEAFF.

V is TRBV6-1 and J is TRBJ2-7, with 8 bases lining up with TRBD2. Germline V gene data show CDR1 as MNHNS and CDR2 as SASEGT. This CDR3 is 15 amino acids long. The V segment lost 2 bases and the J segment 3 bases; nucleotides outside the gene matches: 6. CDR3: CASSEFETSDYEQYF. Written as DNA, the CDR3 is TGTGCCAGCAGTGAATTTGAGACTAGCGACTACGAGCAGTACTTC.

This clone was found once. The chain has TRBV6-2 or TRBV6-3 and TRBJ2-7; 10 bases are shared with TRBD1. This CDR3 contains 15 residues. The J segment lost 3 bases and the V segment lost 5 bases, leaving 7 bases of the junction unmatched. CDR1 MNHEY and CDR2 SVGEGT come from the germline V gene. The CDR3 DNA follows: TGTGCCAGCAGTCCGAGGGGACAGGGGTACTACGAGCAGTACTTC. Its protein is CASSPRGQGYYEQYF.

V and J are TRBV2 and TRBJ2-5; perhaps TRBD1 as D (6 bases). The CDR3 totals 13 residues. Germline V gene sequence: CDR1 SNHLY, CDR2 FYNNEI. Trimming shortened V by 2 bases and J by 6 bases, and 10 bases separated the two germline ends. The CDR3: CASSETGMKTQYF. The CDR3 bases are TGTGCCAGCAGTGAAACAGGGATGAAGACCCAGTACTTC.

The chain recombines TRBV30 with TRBJ2-6; D is unresolved. Germline V gene lookup returns CDR1 GTSNPN and CDR2 SVGIG (reference sequence). The CDR3 loop spans 18 amino acids. The ends were cut back, 2 bases at V and 0 bases at J, with 17 bases in the middle. In DNA, the CDR3 is TGTGCCTGGAGTAATCCCCGACACCTTAGCTCTGGGGCCAACGTCCTGACTTTC. It yields the protein CAWSNPRHLSSGANVLTF. The full variable domain, its missing parts supplied by reference TRBV30 and TRBJ2-6, is SQTIHQWPATLVQPVGSPLSLECTVEGTSNPNLYWYRQAAGRGLQLLFYSVGIGQISSEVPQNLSASRPQDRQFILSSKKLLLSDSGFYLCAWSNPRHLSSGANVLTFGAGSRLTVL.

The V call is TRBV7-2, the J call TRBJ1-5; no firm D call. With 3 bases removed from V and 3 bases from J, the gap between germline ends came to 6 bases. There are 13 residues in the CDR3. CDR1 and CDR2 (germline): SGHTA, FQGNSA. CDR3 loop: CASSFRSNQPQHF. CDR3 in DNA: TGTGCCAGCAGCTTCAGATCCAATCAGCCCCAGCATTTT. Complete variable domain (other parts from reference TRBV7-2 and TRBJ1-5): GAGVSQSPSNKVTEKGKDVELRCDPISGHTALYWYRQSLGQGLEFLIYFQGNSAPDKSGLPSDRFSAERTGGSVSTLTIQRTQQEDSAVYLCASSFRSNQPQHFGDGTRLSIL.

The CDR3: CASSEDRGWQGAFF. The CDR3 nucleotides read TGTGCCAGCAGTGAGGACAGGGGCTGGCAAGGAGCTTTCTTT. The V call is TRBV2, the J call TRBJ1-1, with TRBD1 matching 9 bases. V shed 3 bases and J 10 bases; nucleotides not matched to a gene: 9. The germline CDR1 and CDR2 sequences are SNHLY and FYNNEI. This CDR3 is 14 amino acids long.

CDR3 in DNA: TGTGCCTGGAGTGTAACGGGTGGAGGGGAGCCCCAGCATTTT. Residues: CAWSVTGGGEPQHF. J is TRBJ1-5 and V is TRBV30; tentatively, D is TRBD1 (5 bases). This CDR3 has 14 residues. Per germline, CDR1 GTSNPN and CDR2 SVGIG (reference sequence). V was cut by 0 bases and J by 8 bases, with 14 bases left in between. The whole variable domain, remainder taken from reference TRBV30 and TRBJ1-5, is SQTIHQWPATLVQPVGSPLSLECTVEGTSNPNLYWYRQAAGRGLQLLFYSVGIGQISSEVPQNLSASRPQDRQFILSSKKLLLSDSGFYLCAWSVTGGGEPQHFGDGTRLSIL.

There are a few counts of this clone. The chain employs TRBV30 and TRBJ1-2; TRBD1 aligns across 7 bases. Germline CDR1 is GTSNPN and CDR2 is SVGIG (reference sequence). The junction had 8 bases not matched to a gene; V was cut back by 3 bases and J by 1 base. This CDR3 spans 15 amino acids. CDR3: CAWRPTGYYNYGYTF. The CDR3 region has the DNA TGTGCCTGGAGACCGACAGGGTACTATAACTATGGCTACACCTTC.

This clone was detected only a few times. The chain has TRBV6-5 and TRBJ1-5, with 8 bases matching TRBD1. With V trimmed by 7 bases and J by 2 bases, 4 bases remained unmatched. This CDR3 contains 14 residues. Germline loops: CDR1 MNHEY, CDR2 SVGAGI. The DNA for the CDR3 is TGTGCCAGCATCCGACAGGGGCGCAATCAGCCCCAGCATTTT. Translation gives CASIRQGRNQPQHF.

This chain joins TRBV10-3 and TRBJ2-1, with TRBD1 matching over 12 bases. The CDR3 is made up of 15 amino acids. Germline CDR1 ENHRY, CDR2 SYGVKD. J lost 8 bases, V lost 6 bases, and 8 bases had no gene match. CDR3 in amino acids: CAIRGEGQGADEQFF. The CDR3 nucleotides read TGTGCCATCAGGGGAGAGGGACAGGGGGCGGATGAGCAGTTCTTC.

The rearrangement links TRBV15 to TRBJ1-2; D ambiguous. Trimming cost V 0 bases and J 8 bases, with 10 bases left between them. This CDR3 region has 13 residues. Germline-derived CDR1 and CDR2 are LNHNV and YYDKDF (reference sequence). The CDR3 bases are TGTGCCACCAGCAGAGATTTGGAGGGAGGCTACACCTTC. The encoded protein is CATSRDLEGGYTF.